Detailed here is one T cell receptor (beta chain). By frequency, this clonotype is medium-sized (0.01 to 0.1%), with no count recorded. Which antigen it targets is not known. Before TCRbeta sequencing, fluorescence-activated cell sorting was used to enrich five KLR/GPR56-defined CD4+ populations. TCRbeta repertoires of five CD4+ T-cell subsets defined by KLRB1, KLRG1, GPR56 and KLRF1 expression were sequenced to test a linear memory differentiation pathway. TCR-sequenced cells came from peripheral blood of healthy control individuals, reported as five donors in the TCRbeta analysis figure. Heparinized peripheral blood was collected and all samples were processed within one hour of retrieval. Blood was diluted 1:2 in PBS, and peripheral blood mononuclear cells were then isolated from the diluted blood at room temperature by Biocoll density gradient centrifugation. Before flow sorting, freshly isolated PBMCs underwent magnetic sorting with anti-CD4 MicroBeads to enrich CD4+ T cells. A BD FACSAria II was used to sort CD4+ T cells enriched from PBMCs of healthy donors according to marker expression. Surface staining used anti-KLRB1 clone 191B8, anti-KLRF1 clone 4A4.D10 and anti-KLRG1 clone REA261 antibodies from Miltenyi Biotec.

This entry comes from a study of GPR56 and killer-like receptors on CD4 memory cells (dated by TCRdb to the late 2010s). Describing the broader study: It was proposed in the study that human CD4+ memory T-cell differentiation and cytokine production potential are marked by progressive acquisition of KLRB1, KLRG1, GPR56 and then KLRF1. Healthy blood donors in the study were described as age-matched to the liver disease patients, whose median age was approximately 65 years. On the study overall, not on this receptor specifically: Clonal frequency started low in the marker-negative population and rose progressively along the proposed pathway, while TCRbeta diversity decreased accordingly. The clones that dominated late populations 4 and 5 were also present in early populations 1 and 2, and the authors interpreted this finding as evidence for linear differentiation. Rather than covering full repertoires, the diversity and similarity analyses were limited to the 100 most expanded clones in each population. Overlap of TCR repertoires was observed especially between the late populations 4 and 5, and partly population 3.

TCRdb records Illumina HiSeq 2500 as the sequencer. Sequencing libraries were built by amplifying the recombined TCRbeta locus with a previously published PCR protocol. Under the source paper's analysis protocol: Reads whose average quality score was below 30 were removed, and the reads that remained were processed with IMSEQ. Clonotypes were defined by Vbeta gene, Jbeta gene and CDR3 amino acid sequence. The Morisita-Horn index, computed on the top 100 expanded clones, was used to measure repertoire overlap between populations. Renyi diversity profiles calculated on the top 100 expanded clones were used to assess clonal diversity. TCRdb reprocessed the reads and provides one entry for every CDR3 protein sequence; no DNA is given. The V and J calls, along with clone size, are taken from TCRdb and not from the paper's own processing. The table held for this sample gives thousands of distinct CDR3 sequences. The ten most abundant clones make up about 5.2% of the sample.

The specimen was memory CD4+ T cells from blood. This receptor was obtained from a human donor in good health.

The CDR3 has the sequence CASSIASALGGNEQFF. Recombination connected TRBV19 to TRBJ2-1; the D call of TRBD2 rests on TCRdb alone, since no DNA is present to check it. The CDR3 has 16 amino acids, counting the end cysteine and phenylalanine. No DNA is given. The germline V gene (reference sequence) provides CDR1 LNHDA and CDR2 SQIVND.